This T cell receptor (beta chain) originates from a study of spatial heterogeneity in lung cancer. About the research overall: The approximately 70 donors had untreated early-stage non-small cell lung cancer. Where they were available, follow-up PBMC samples were sequenced, at a median of around 26 months after resection.

The CDR3 extends over 15 amino acids. V lost 3 bases and J 0 bases, leaving 12 bases between the germline ends. Germline assignment: CDR1 SNHLY and CDR2 FYNNEI. This clonotype was seen repeatedly, ten times or more. The time point denotes: blood at routine non-recurrence follow-up after resection. Whole RNA, which was extracted from tumor, nontumor lung tissue or frozen PBMC, was sequenced without any cell sorting. Each TCR cDNA molecule bore a unique molecular identifier. TCRdb itself ran the 5' RACE reads through MiXCR, one entry per CDR3 protein. The table records more than 25,000 distinct CDR3 sequences, approximately 5.1% of them present only once.

This TCR derives from a female donor with early-stage non-small cell lung cancer. This sequence joins TRBV2 and TRBJ2-7; no clear D gene. The source material was PBMCs, sampled at follow-up. The CDR3 DNA reads as TGTGCCAGCAGTGAGAGGCAGGTCCTCTCCTACGAGCAGTACTTC. As protein: CASSERQVLSYEQYF.